The next 21 T cell receptor beta chains were all read from a single sample in a study of early T cells in non-severe SARS-CoV-2 infection. Via MiXCR, TCRdb re-called the 5' RACE reads, giving one row per CDR3 protein. The sample has 90,000 to 120,000 distinct CDR3 sequences, 11% seen once; the top ten hold 6.5% to 8%. The material sequenced was whole blood. The receptors derive from an adult who was a healthcare worker with PCR-confirmed SARS-CoV-2 infection or an uninfected control (not recorded which).

The chain couples TRBV7-2 to TRBJ1-3; tentative D call: TRBD1 (5 bases). V dropped 6 bases and J dropped 6 bases, with 9 bases sitting between them. This CDR3 has 12 residues. From germline, CDR1 is SGHTA and CDR2 FQGNSA. In DNA, the CDR3 is TGTGCCAGCAGAGGACATACAAACACCATATATTTT. Translation gives CASRGHTNTIYF.

About this clonotype: This may be a read error: a much more frequent sequence differs by one nucleotide. The gene calls are TRBV6-2 or TRBV6-3 and TRBJ1-5, with D unclear. The CDR3 is made up of 12 amino acids. CDR1 is MNHEY and CDR2 is SVGEGT in the germline V gene. V shed 8 bases and J shed 0 bases, with 5 bases lying between them. CDR3 sequence: CASVYSNQPQHF. The CDR3 DNA is TGTGCCAGCGTGTATAGCAATCAGCCCCAGCATTTT.

This clonotype was observed many times. J is TRBJ2-7 and V is TRBV19, with TRBD1 identical over 9 bases. The CDR3 length is 13 residues. Germline trimming cut 5 bases from V and 7 bases from J; bases unmatched to any gene: 6. The germline V gene has CDR1 LNHDA and CDR2 SQIVND (reference sequence). The CDR3 reads CASSGTGGREQYF. The CDR3 coding sequence is TGTGCCAGTAGTGGAACAGGGGGCAGGGAGCAGTACTTC.

This clonotype has only a few counts. The chain carries TRBV28 and TRBJ1-2, with a tentative D call TRBD1 (5 bases). This CDR3 is built from 14 residues. With 2 bases removed from V and 4 bases from J, the gap between germline ends came to 11 bases. Per germline, CDR1 MDHEN and CDR2 SYDVKM. The DNA of the CDR3 is TGTGCCAGCAGTTTAAGCGCAGGGATCTATGGCTACACCTTC. Its translation is CASSLSAGIYGYTF.

The chain couples TRBV28 to TRBJ2-7; D gene ambiguous. Trimming pared 6 bases from V and 10 bases from J, leaving 13 bases between. This CDR3 has 11 residues. CDR1 and CDR2 (germline): MDHEN, SYDVKM. For the CDR3, the DNA is TGTGCCAGCAGAGCCCTTCGAGAACAGTACTTC. The encoded protein is CASRALREQYF.

The chain carries TRBV21-1 and TRBJ2-5; TRBD1, as called in the table, went unchecked against the DNA. TRBV21-1 counts as a pseudogene. The CDR3 contains 16 residues. The CDR3 protein is CASSKDGSSPGETQYF. The CDR3 region has the DNA TGTGCCAGCAGCAAAGACGGGAGCTCGCCCGGGGAGACCCAGTACTTC.

The rearrangement links TRBV7-2 to TRBJ2-5; possible D gene TRBD1, 6 bases. Germline CDR1 reads SGHTA; CDR2 reads FQGNSA. The CDR3 runs to 14 residues. Trimming shortened V by 2 bases and J by 3 bases, and 10 bases separated the two germline ends. The CDR3 DNA sequence: TGTGCCAGCAGCTTAAGTGGGGGCGAAGAGACCCAGTACTTC. This sequence encodes CASSLSGGEETQYF.

This clonotype was counted ten times or more. The chain is built from TRBV18 and TRBJ2-3; D may match TRBD1 or TRBD2 (6 bases each). The V end lost 2 bases, the J end lost 6 bases, and 12 bases lay between the germline ends. The CDR3 extends over 14 amino acids. Germline CDR1 is KGHSH and CDR2 is LQKENI. CDR3 sequence: CASSPSGAPDTQYF. The CDR3 DNA follows: TGTGCCAGCTCACCATCGGGGGCCCCCGATACGCAGTATTTT.

This clonotype was found a few times. One end of the junction does not line up with germline, which may come from a read error. This sequence joins TRBV7-9 and TRBJ2-4, with no clear D. The CDR3 sequence is 15 residues long. Germline assignment: CDR1 SEHNR and CDR2 FQNEAQ (reference sequence). CDR3 amino acids: CANSSPTAAKNIQYF. The CDR3 DNA is TGTGCCAACAGCTCCCCAACAGCGGCCAAAAACATTCAGTACTTC.

The sample holds a few counts of this clonotype. The rearrangement links TRBV28 to TRBJ1-1, with 8 positions matching TRBD1. V was clipped by 4 bases and J by 10 bases; unmatched bases: 2. The V gene's germline CDR1 is MDHEN and CDR2 SYDVKM. The CDR3 spans 11 residues. Here the CDR3 reads CASSYRGTAFF. The CDR3 DNA sequence: TGTGCCAGCAGTTACAGGGGGACAGCTTTCTTT.

This clonotype came up many times. The gene calls are TRBV18 and TRBJ2-1; 8 bases are shared with TRBD1. The junction had 8 bases not matched to a gene; V was cut back by 2 bases and J by 8 bases. The CDR3 sequence is 15 residues long. Germline V gives CDR1 KGHSH, CDR2 LQKENI. Here the CDR3 reads CASSPWGTGSDEQFF. The CDR3 DNA sequence: TGTGCCAGCTCACCATGGGGGACAGGCTCCGATGAGCAGTTCTTC.

V usage is TRBV28 and J usage is TRBJ2-3, with 7 bases that match TRBD2. After removal of 5 bases from V and 4 bases from J, the junction contained 9 bases not matched to a gene. Germline V lookup: CDR1 MDHEN, CDR2 SYDVKM. The CDR3 is 15 residues long. The CDR3 loop reads CASSRGVESPDTQYF. The CDR3, as DNA: TGTGCCAGCAGTCGGGGGGTGGAGTCCCCAGATACGCAGTATTTT.

This clonotype was detected many times. The V and J genes are TRBV9 and TRBJ2-2; TRBD2 is a possible D gene (5 bases). This CDR3 contains 16 residues. Germline lookup yields CDR1 SGDLS and CDR2 YYNGEE. V was pared by 0 bases and J by 7 bases, with 16 bases between. The DNA for the CDR3 is TGTGCCAGCAGCGTAGGCCTAGCTCACGGAGGCGGGGAGCTGTTTTTT. Its protein product is CASSVGLAHGGGELFF.

The chain uses TRBV20-1 and TRBJ2-1; 12 bases match TRBD2. This CDR3 has 15 residues. Trimming cost V 3 bases and J 7 bases; bases outside gene matches: 7. Germline values: CDR1 DFQATT, CDR2 SNEGSKA (reference sequence). CDR3 sequence reads: CSASVGLAGLNEQFF. The CDR3 nucleotides read TGCAGTGCTAGTGTTGGACTAGCGGGATTGAATGAGCAGTTCTTC.

DNA for the CDR3: TGTGCCAGCATGAGTACAGGGGGTCGTAAAGCTGAAGCTTTCTTT. It codes for CASMSTGGRKAEAFF. The rearrangement links TRBV12-3 or TRBV12-4 to TRBJ1-1; 8 bases fit TRBD1. The CDR3 covers 15 residues. J lost 6 bases, V lost 7 bases, and 13 bases had no gene match.

This clonotype was seen ten or more times. Here the CDR3 reads CASSKRRWNYEQYF. DNA of the CDR3: TGTGCCAGCAGCAAGAGACGGTGGAACTACGAGCAGTACTTC. The chain has TRBV7-2 and TRBJ2-7; D not certain. CDR1 is SGHTA and CDR2 is FQGNSA in the germline V gene. Trimming took off 5 bases at V and 3 bases at J, with 14 bases between the two ends. The length of the CDR3 is 14 residues. Filled out from reference TRBV7-2 and TRBJ2-7, the complete variable domain reads GAGVSQSPSNKVTEKGKDVELRCDPISGHTALYWYRQSLGQGLEFLIYFQGNSAPDKSGLPSDRFSAERTGGSVSTLTIQRTQQEDSAVYLCASSKRRWNYEQYFGPGTRLTVT.

Ten or more counts support this clonotype. V gene TRBV7-9 combines with J gene TRBJ2-3; unclear D gene. Trimming took 1 base from V and 0 from J, leaving 8 bases between them. This CDR3 comprises 15 residues. Germline CDR1 is SEHNR and CDR2 is FQNEAQ (reference sequence). In nucleotides, the CDR3 is TGTGCCAGCAGCTTAGTTATGGACAGCACAGATACGCAGTATTTT. Protein: CASSLVMDSTDTQYF.

This clonotype was detected ten times or more. J is TRBJ2-7 and V is TRBV28; possibly TRBD1 or TRBD2 for D (6 bases each). Between the trimmed V and J ends, which lost 7 bases and 0 bases, there was a span of 13 bases. There are 14 residues in the CDR3. Per germline, CDR1 MDHEN and CDR2 SYDVKM. CDR3 nucleotide sequence: TGTGCCAGCACCAGGGGACTGTCCTCCTACGAGCAGTACTTC. It encodes CASTRGLSSYEQYF.

The chain couples TRBV9 to TRBJ1-6, with D perhaps matching TRBD1 (5 bases). V was cut by 3 bases and J by 9 bases, with 13 bases left in between. Germline values: CDR1 SGDLS, CDR2 YYNGEE. The CDR3 runs to 14 residues. CDR3 coding DNA: TGTGCCAGCAGCGGTGGGACTTCGGGTTCACCCCTCCACTTT. Its protein is CASSGGTSGSPLHF.

This clonotype showed up many times. V gene TRBV29-1 combines with J gene TRBJ2-5, with D perhaps being TRBD1 or TRBD2 (6 bases each). V lost 4 bases and J 2 bases, leaving 20 bases between the germline ends. The germline V gene has CDR1 SQVTM and CDR2 ANQGSEA. The CDR3 contains 16 residues. The CDR3: CSVGVGGLQRQETQYF. In nucleotides, the CDR3 is TGCAGCGTTGGTGTGGGGGGCCTACAACGGCAAGAGACCCAGTACTTC. Looking up the rest from reference TRBV29-1 and TRBJ2-5 gives the full variable domain: SAVISQKPSRDICQRGTSLTIQCQVDSQVTMMFWYRQQPGQSLTLIATANQGSEATYESGFVIDKFPISRPNLTFSTLTVSNMSPEDSSIYLCSVGVGGLQRQETQYFGPGTRLLVL.

This clonotype came up a few times. CDR3 sequence reads: CSASRVSSSEQYF. CDR3 sequence (DNA): TGCAGTGCTAGCAGGGTTTCGTCTTCAGAGCAGTACTTC. The gene calls are TRBV20-1 and TRBJ2-7, with D perhaps TRBD1 (5 bases). Germline CDR1 and CDR2: DFQATT and SNEGSKA (reference sequence). The CDR3 spans 13 residues. V lost 3 bases to trimming and J lost 7 bases, with 16 bases between them.